The T cell receptor (beta chain) described here comes from a study of OX40 agonist ivuxolimab in advanced cancers. As for the study in general: Among those enrolled, mean age was roughly 55 years (range roughly 23 to 90) and about 79% were male. Three partial responders included one hepatocellular carcinoma patient and two cutaneous melanoma patients. Study-level points and caveats: Nonresponders, in some cases, also had low normalized T-cell clonal expansion. Antigens targeted by the expanded peripheral T cells were not determined.

This clone was recorded once. Its antigen remains unknown. Some clones are missing from TCRdb's copy, which holds only in-frame ones; the method was immunoSEQ multiplex PCR. The sample shows more than 60,000 clones, 65% to 85% of them seen only once. The CDR3 extends over 14 amino acids. Germline loops: CDR1 MNHNY, CDR2 SVGAGI (reference sequence). Between the trimmed V and J ends, which lost 3 bases and 7 bases, there was a span of 15 bases. The sequence was obtained from an adult with an advanced solid tumor such as melanoma, head and neck, liver or kidney cancer. The rearrangement uses TRBV6-6 and TRBJ1-2; the D gene is possibly TRBD1 (5 bases). Sequenced here: CD4+ or CD8+ T cells sorted from blood, sampled in a trial of the OX40 agonist ivuxolimab. CDR3 sequence (DNA): TGTGCCAGCAGTTATTCCGGGACTTCCTTTGGCTACACCTTC. Encoded protein: CASSYSGTSFGYTF.